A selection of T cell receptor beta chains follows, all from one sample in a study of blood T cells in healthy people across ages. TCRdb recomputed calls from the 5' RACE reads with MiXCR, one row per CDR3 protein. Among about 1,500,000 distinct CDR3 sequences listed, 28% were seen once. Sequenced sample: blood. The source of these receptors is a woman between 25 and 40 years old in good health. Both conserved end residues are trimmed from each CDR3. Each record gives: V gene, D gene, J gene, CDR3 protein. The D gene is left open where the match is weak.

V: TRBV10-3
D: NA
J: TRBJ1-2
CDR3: GISEGRSYT

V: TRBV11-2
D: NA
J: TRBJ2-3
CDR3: ASSLWLRDTQY

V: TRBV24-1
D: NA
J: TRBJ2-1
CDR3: ATSDLEGGSYNEQF

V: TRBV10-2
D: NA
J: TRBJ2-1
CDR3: ASSDGGSYNEEF

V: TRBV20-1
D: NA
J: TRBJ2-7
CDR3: SATPFPNAAYEQY

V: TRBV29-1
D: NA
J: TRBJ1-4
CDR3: SAPFGQSNEKLF

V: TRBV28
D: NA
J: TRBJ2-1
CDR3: ASSPARVGAPNEQF

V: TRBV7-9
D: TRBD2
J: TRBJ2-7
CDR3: ASSYTPLAGGLEQY

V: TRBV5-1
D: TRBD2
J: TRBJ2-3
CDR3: AGNPAGESTDTQY

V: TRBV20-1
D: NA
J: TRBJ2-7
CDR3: SARVWGGPYEQY

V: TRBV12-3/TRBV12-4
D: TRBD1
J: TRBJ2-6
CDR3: ASRPMRQGRSAGANVLI

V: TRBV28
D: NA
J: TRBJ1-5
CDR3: ASSFRGRGDQPQH

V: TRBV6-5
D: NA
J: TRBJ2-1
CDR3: ASSRGEEQF

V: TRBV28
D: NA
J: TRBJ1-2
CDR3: ASSLYGTNYGYT

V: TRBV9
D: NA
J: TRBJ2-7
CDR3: ASSVQGTDMYEQY

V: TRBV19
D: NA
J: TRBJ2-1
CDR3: ASSIDIDRRYNEQF

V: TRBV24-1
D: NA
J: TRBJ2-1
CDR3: ATSDFGGEQF

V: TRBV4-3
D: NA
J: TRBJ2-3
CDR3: ATSQDISSTDTQY